Each of the 27 T cell receptor beta chains below was sequenced from the same sample in a study of blood T cells in healthy people across ages. With a J-beta primer mix and a sample-barcoded 5' primer, a second PCR ran 7 to 11 cycles. MiXCR, applied by TCRdb to the 5' RACE reads, yields one record per CDR3 protein. The table includes about 380,000 distinct CDR3 sequences, over 45% detected once. The sequencing sample was made of blood. All receptors derive from a man between 60 and 75 years old in good health.

The J gene is TRBJ2-7, the V gene TRBV7-2; tentative D call: TRBD2 (5 bases). Germline lookup yields CDR1 SGHTA and CDR2 FQGNSA. V lost 5 bases and J 6 bases, leaving 17 bases between the germline ends. The CDR3 spans 14 residues. CDR3 protein: CASSIRTGNCEQYF. CDR3 nucleotides: TGTGCCAGCAGCATCAGGACCGGGAACTGCGAGCAGTACTTC.

This clonotype showed up just a few times. This rearrangement joins TRBV6-1 to TRBJ2-4, with 9 bases that match TRBD1. V lost 9 bases and J lost 13; bases outside the gene matches: 10. From germline, CDR1 is MNHNS and CDR2 SASEGT. The CDR3 length is 12 residues. CDR3 sequence: CARRDRGEEQYF. CDR3 DNA: TGTGCCAGACGAGACAGGGGGGAAGAGCAGTACTTC.

The chain uses TRBV20-1 and TRBJ2-1; unclear D gene. The CDR3 has 14 amino acids. Germline loops: CDR1 DFQATT, CDR2 SNEGSKA (reference sequence). V shed 2 bases and J shed 6 bases, with 14 bases lying between them. CDR3: CSARRTGRGNEQFF. The CDR3 DNA is TGCAGTGCTAGACGGACCGGACGAGGCAATGAGCAGTTCTTC.

This clonotype was seen only a few times. This rearrangement joins TRBV9 to TRBJ2-1, with 7 bases matching TRBD2. Germline V gives CDR1 SGDLS, CDR2 YYNGEE. J was trimmed by 7 bases and V by 4 bases; bases with no gene match: 11. The CDR3 has 15 residues. The CDR3 loop is CASSPMRGSGNEQFF. CDR3 nucleotides: TGTGCCAGCAGCCCCATGCGGGGTAGCGGGAATGAGCAGTTCTTC. The entire variable domain, with the rest obtained from reference TRBV9 and TRBJ2-1, is as follows: DSGVTQTPKHLITATGQRVTLRCSPRSGDLSVYWYQQSLDQGLQFLIQYYNGEERAKGNILERFSAQQFPDLHSELNLSSLELGDSALYFCASSPMRGSGNEQFFGPGTRLTVL.

This rearrangement joins TRBV9 to TRBJ2-3; D gene ambiguous. This CDR3 has 14 amino acids. Germline loops: CDR1 SGDLS, CDR2 YYNGEE. V lost 0 bases and J 1 base, leaving 6 bases between the germline ends. The CDR3 loop reads CASSVGLRTDTQYF. In DNA, the CDR3 is TGTGCCAGCAGCGTAGGACTTCGCACAGATACGCAGTATTTT.

V usage is TRBV20-1 and J usage is TRBJ2-5; a possible D gene is TRBD1 (5 bases). The V and J ends lost 3 bases and 0 bases respectively, with 8 bases between them. The CDR3 is 13 amino acids. Germline V gene lookup returns CDR1 DFQATT and CDR2 SNEGSKA (reference sequence). The CDR3 DNA reads TGCAGTGCTAGTGGGGCGAACCAAGAGACCCAGTACTTC. Translation gives CSASGANQETQYF.

The J gene is TRBJ2-3, the V gene TRBV7-9; D is ambiguous. Germline CDR1 SEHNR, CDR2 FQNEAQ (reference sequence). The CDR3 has 15 amino acids. V was trimmed by 3 bases and J by 1 base, leaving 11 bases between them. The CDR3 nucleotides are TGTGCCAGCAGCTTGGGCAGGTTGGGCACAGATACGCAGTATTTT. Its translation: CASSLGRLGTDTQYF.

This clonotype was observed at least ten times. The rearrangement joins TRBV27 to TRBJ2-3, with 10 bases identical to TRBD2. There are 15 residues in the CDR3. J lost 4 bases, V lost 6 bases, and 7 bases had no gene match. Germline-derived CDR1 and CDR2 are MNHEY and SMNVEV (reference sequence). In DNA, the CDR3 is TGTGCCAGCAGCTTAGGACTAGCGGCGGCAGATACGCAGTATTTT. Its translation is CASSLGLAAADTQYF.

V usage is TRBV29-1 and J usage is TRBJ2-7; TRBD2 matches 10 bases. V lost 4 bases, J lost 6 bases, and 6 bases stayed unmatched. Germline values: CDR1 SQVTM, CDR2 ANQGSEA. The CDR3 covers 13 residues. The CDR3: CSVVGLAASEQYF. The CDR3 DNA follows: TGCAGCGTTGTAGGACTAGCGGCCTCCGAGCAGTACTTC.

The chain recombines TRBV21-1 with TRBJ2-4; the DNA was not used to check the table's D call, TRBD1. The end of the DNA is better explained by TRBJ2-5, so the J call may be wrong. TRBV21-1 is tagged as a pseudogene. The CDR3 spans 18 residues. Here the CDR3 reads CASSPAGPTGETQETQYF. CDR3 nucleotides: TGTGCCAGCAGCCCCGCTGGGCCCACAGGGGAGACCCAAGAGACCCAGTACTTC.

Only one count was recorded for this clonotype. V gene TRBV15 combines with J gene TRBJ2-7; the D gene could be TRBD1 or TRBD2 (5 bases each). Germline CDR1 reads LNHNV; CDR2 reads YYDKDF (reference sequence). Trimming left V 0 bases short and J 0 bases short, with 9 bases between. The CDR3 totals 15 residues. DNA of the CDR3: TGTGCCACCAGCAGAGATTGGGGGAGCTCCTACGAGCAGTACTTC. Its protein is CATSRDWGSSYEQYF.

The CDR3 spells CASSLEYSYNEQFF. CDR3 DNA: TGTGCCAGCAGCTTAGAGTACTCCTACAATGAGCAGTTCTTC. This sequence joins TRBV11-1 and TRBJ2-1; no clear D gene. V was pared by 1 base and J by 0 bases, with 4 bases between. The CDR3 length is 14 residues. The germline CDR1 and CDR2 sequences are SGHAT and FQDESV (reference sequence).

This clonotype was seen more than once but under ten times. This chain joins TRBV11-2 and TRBJ2-5; 10 positions agree with TRBD1. Judging by the DNA end, TRBJ2-7 fits better; the J call may be wrong. This CDR3 contains 14 residues. The V gene's germline CDR1 is SGHAT and CDR2 FQNNGV. The CDR3 sequence is CASCPGTGAYEQYF. The CDR3 coding sequence is TGTGCCAGCTGTCCCGGGACAGGGGCTTACGAGCAGTACTTC.

The V and J genes are TRBV20-1 and TRBJ2-5, with a tentative D call TRBD1 (6 bases). Germline V gene sequence: CDR1 DFQATT, CDR2 SNEGSKA (reference sequence). The CDR3 totals 14 residues. The V end was cut by 6 bases, the J end by 11 bases, with 25 bases between. The CDR3 DNA reads TGCAGTGCCCAGGGGCGGACAGCCAACAATGAGCAGTACTTC. Residues: CSAQGRTANNEQYF.

This clonotype was seen once. The gene calls are TRBV27 and TRBJ2-7, with D hard to call. CDR1 is MNHEY and CDR2 is SMNVEV in the germline V gene (reference sequence). The CDR3 extends over 11 amino acids. V was cut by 3 bases and J by 5 bases, with 5 bases left in between. In DNA form, the CDR3 reads TGTGCCAGCAGTTTCATGCACGAGCAGTACTTC. This gives the protein CASSFMHEQYF.

The chain employs TRBV11-2 and TRBJ2-7, with 10 bases matching TRBD2. CDR1 and CDR2 from the germline V gene are SGHAT and FQNNGV. V lost 1 base and J lost 5; bases outside the gene matches: 2. The CDR3 spans 14 residues. CDR3 amino acids: CASSLVAGGHEQYF. CDR3 nucleotides: TGTGCCAGCAGCTTAGTAGCGGGAGGACACGAGCAGTACTTC.

The CDR3 region has the DNA TGCGCCAGCAGCCCGATAGCGGGAGGGGCCTACGAGCAGTACTTC. Amino acids: CASSPIAGGAYEQYF. The chain couples TRBV4-3 to TRBJ2-7; 11 positions agree with TRBD2. The V segment lost 4 bases and the J segment 2 bases; nucleotides outside the gene matches: 4. The CDR3 covers 15 residues. From germline, CDR1 is LGHNA and CDR2 YSLEER.

The V and J genes are TRBV6-6 and TRBJ2-7; D gene uncertain. Germline CDR1 reads MNHNY; CDR2 reads SVGAGI (reference sequence). The CDR3 extends over 17 amino acids. The V and J ends lost 5 bases and 0 bases respectively, with 20 bases between them. The CDR3 coding sequence is TGTGCCAGCAGTCTAACGGGCGACGCGGCTAGCTCCTACGAGCAGTACTTC. This gives the protein CASSLTGDAASSYEQYF.

This clonotype was detected a few times. The chain joins TRBV20-1 to TRBJ2-7; D not certain. The germline V gene has CDR1 DFQATT and CDR2 SNEGSKA (reference sequence). CDR3 length: 15 amino acids. The germline V and J ends were trimmed by 3 bases and 2 bases, with 17 bases remaining between them. This chain's CDR3 is CSARSLDTYPYEQYF. CDR3 nucleotides: TGCAGTGCTAGGTCCCTCGACACCTACCCCTACGAGCAGTACTTC.

The chain employs TRBV20-1 and TRBJ2-3; D gene uncertain. The germline CDR1 and CDR2 sequences are DFQATT and SNEGSKA (reference sequence). CDR3 length: 14 amino acids. V lost 5 bases and J 1 base, leaving 13 bases between the germline ends. The CDR3 region has the DNA TGCAGTGCTCCCGACCGTCGCCGCACAGATACGCAGTATTTT. This sequence encodes CSAPDRRRTDTQYF.

This sequence joins TRBV4-2 and TRBJ2-5; D possibly corresponds to TRBD2 (6 bases). V shed 1 base and J shed 4 bases, with 16 bases lying between them. The V gene's germline CDR1 is LGHNA and CDR2 YNFKEQ. The CDR3 covers 16 residues. The chain's CDR3 is CASSQGSLRGGETQYF. In DNA, the CDR3 is TGTGCCAGCAGCCAAGGAAGCCTCCGGGGAGGAGAGACCCAGTACTTC.

The CDR3 DNA is TGTGCCTGGAGTCCGGGACCGATTAACTATGGCTACACCTTC. Translating gives CAWSPGPINYGYTF. V usage is TRBV30 and J usage is TRBJ1-2; D may be TRBD1 (5 bases). Germline V gene data show CDR1 as GTSNPN and CDR2 as SVGIG (reference sequence). The CDR3 totals 14 residues. With 2 bases removed from V and 1 base from J, the gap between germline ends came to 11 bases.

This clonotype was counted once. The rearrangement uses TRBV6-6 and TRBJ2-1, with D perhaps TRBD1 (5 bases). The CDR3 extends over 13 amino acids. V was trimmed by 6 bases and J by 12 bases, leaving 18 bases between them. Germline-derived CDR1 and CDR2 are MNHNY and SVGAGI (reference sequence). The DNA for the CDR3 is TGTGCCAGCAGACTCCCGACAGAGGTGTGGCAGTTCTTC. As protein: CASRLPTEVWQFF.

CDR3 bases: TGTGCCAGCAGTGATAGCGCCCAAGAGACCCAGTACTTC. It yields the protein CASSDSAQETQYF. The chain couples TRBV27 to TRBJ2-5; D may be TRBD2 (5 bases). The CDR3 loop spans 13 amino acids. Trimming removed 5 bases at V and 1 base at J, with 8 bases between. The germline gives CDR1 MNHEY, CDR2 SMNVEV (reference sequence).

This clonotype has just a few counts. This chain connects TRBV30 to TRBJ1-6; no firm D call. The germline V gene has CDR1 GTSNPN and CDR2 SVGIG (reference sequence). The CDR3 runs 13 residues. Trimming shortened V by 5 bases and J by 7 bases, and 12 bases separated the two germline ends. The CDR3 region is CAWVEVLNSPLHF. Here the CDR3 DNA reads TGTGCCTGGGTTGAAGTGCTAAATTCACCCCTCCACTTT.

In this sample, this clonotype turned up a few times. This chain connects TRBV5-1 to TRBJ2-5; 9 bases fit TRBD2. Germline V CDR1 and CDR2: SGHRS, YFSETQ. V gave up 0 bases and J gave up 4 bases; unmatched junction bases: 7. The CDR3 loop spans 16 amino acids. The CDR3 region has the DNA TGCGCCAGCAGCTTGGCCCCAGCGGGAGGACGAGAGACCCAGTACTTC. Residues: CASSLAPAGGRETQYF.

This chain joins TRBV29-1 and TRBJ2-7; tentative D call: TRBD1 (5 bases). This CDR3 is built from 10 residues. Trimming removed 8 bases at V and 7 bases at J, with 12 bases between. Germline CDR1 and CDR2: SQVTM and ANQGSEA. In DNA form, the CDR3 reads TGCAGCTCAGGGCACGATGAGCAGTACTTC. Its translation: CSSGHDEQYF.